Included here is one TCR beta chain sequence, with context. The antigen remains unidentified. V shed 4 bases and J shed 5 bases, with 9 bases lying between them. Per the germline V gene, CDR1 is SGHRS and CDR2 is YFSETQ. CDR3 size: 13 residues. Sequencing targeted expressed TCRB transcripts, as all isolated RNA had been reverse transcribed. Sequencing was performed with immunoSEQ multiplex PCR; in TCRdb, only in-frame clones are kept and a portion is missing. The sample has hundreds of thousands of clones, around 15% seen once. The data are from a study of beta chain features in type 1 diabetes. Overall study context: All samples together contributed 95 million to 110 million sorted cells for examination.

Findings and limits, study-wide: In type 1 diabetes patients, VDJ junctions had fewer insertions; deletions at these junctions were more frequent.

This sequence originates from a man aged 18 to 29 in good health. The specimen sequenced was naive CD4+ T cells from blood. The chain carries TRBV5-1 and TRBJ1-4; D unclear. CDR3 DNA: TGCGCCAGCAGCCTACAGCGGAATGAAAAACTGTTTTTT. This codes for CASSLQRNEKLFF.